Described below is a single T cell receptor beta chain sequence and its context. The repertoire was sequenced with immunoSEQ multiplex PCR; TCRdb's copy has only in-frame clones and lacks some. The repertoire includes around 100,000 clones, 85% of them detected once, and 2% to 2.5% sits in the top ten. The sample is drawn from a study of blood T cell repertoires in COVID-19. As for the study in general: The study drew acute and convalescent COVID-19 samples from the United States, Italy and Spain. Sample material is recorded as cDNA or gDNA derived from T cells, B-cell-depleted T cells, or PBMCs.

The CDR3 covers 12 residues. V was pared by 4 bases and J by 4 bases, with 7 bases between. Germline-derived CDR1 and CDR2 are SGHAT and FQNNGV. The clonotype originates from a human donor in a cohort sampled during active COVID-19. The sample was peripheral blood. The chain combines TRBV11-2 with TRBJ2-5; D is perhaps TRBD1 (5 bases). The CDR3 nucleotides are TGTGCCAGCAGCTCCCAGGGAGAGACCCAGTACTTC. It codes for CASSSQGETQYF.